These 6 T cell receptor beta chains originate from one sample sequenced in a study of blood T cell repertoires in COVID-19. The table came from immunoSEQ multiplex PCR; TCRdb's copy has only in-frame clones and leaves some out. Of about 240,000 clones listed, under 85% are singletons. Material for sequencing was peripheral blood. The receptors were gathered from a man younger than 40 who had recovered from COVID-19.

This rearrangement joins TRBV6-1 to TRBJ2-1, with TRBD1 matching 10 bases. CDR1 and CDR2 from the germline V gene are MNHNS and SASEGT. This CDR3 comprises 16 residues. Trimming cost V 3 bases and J 3 bases; bases outside gene matches: 5. The CDR3 DNA reads as TGTGCCAGCAGTGAGCCAGGGACAGGGGTCTACAATGAGCAGTTCTTC. This sequence encodes CASSEPGTGVYNEQFF.

The gene calls are TRBV6-5 and TRBJ2-2; a possible D gene is TRBD2 (6 bases). Per the germline V gene, CDR1 is MNHEY and CDR2 is SVGAGI. The CDR3 runs 14 residues. The germline V and J ends were trimmed by 7 bases and 7 bases, with 16 bases remaining between them. As DNA, the CDR3 is TGTGCCAGCAACGCTCGGGGGTTGAACGGGGAGCTGTTTTTT. Translating gives CASNARGLNGELFF.

The genes are TRBV29-1 and TRBJ2-3, with TRBD1 as a possible D gene (5 bases). With 6 bases removed from V and 2 bases from J, the gap between germline ends came to 12 bases. The CDR3 is 13 amino acids. Germline values: CDR1 SQVTM, CDR2 ANQGSEA. CDR3 coding DNA: TGCAGCGTCACGACAGTAAACACAGATACGCAGTATTTT. It specifies CSVTTVNTDTQYF.

The chain links TRBV7-2 to TRBJ1-2, with 12 bases lining up with TRBD1. Germline CDR1 reads SGHTA; CDR2 reads FQGNSA. The CDR3 has 19 residues. With 0 bases clipped from V and 8 bases from J, the junction kept 16 bases outside the gene matches. The CDR3: CASSLALGLGGTGGEGYTF. In DNA, the CDR3 is TGTGCCAGCAGCTTAGCCCTCGGCTTGGGGGGGACAGGGGGCGAGGGCTACACCTTC.

The chain uses TRBV28 and TRBJ1-5; D is undetermined. CDR3 length equals 15 residues. Germline CDR1 reads MDHEN; CDR2 reads SYDVKM. Trimming took off 6 bases at V and 4 bases at J, with 16 bases between the two ends. The CDR3 region has the DNA TGTGCCAGCAGCCGTAATCGAGCGGGGAATCAGCCCCAGCATTTT. Its translation: CASSRNRAGNQPQHF.

Of note for this clone: The sample carries other DNA sequences with the same CDR3. The chain combines TRBV7-9 with TRBJ2-2; 9 nucleotides align to TRBD1. Trimming at V came to 6 bases and at J to 5 bases, leaving 7 bases not matched to a gene. Germline V gives CDR1 SEHNR, CDR2 FQNEAQ (reference sequence). The CDR3 sequence is 15 residues long. CDR3 sequence reads: CASRPGQGGTGELFF. CDR3 nucleotide sequence: TGTGCCAGCAGACCGGGACAGGGTGGAACCGGGGAGCTGTTTTTT.